These 11 T cell receptor beta chains came from one sample sequenced in a study of blood T cell repertoires in COVID-19. Sequencing was performed with immunoSEQ multiplex PCR; in TCRdb, only in-frame clones are kept and a portion is missing. The sample consists of about 88,000 clones, roughly nine tenths of them appearing once. Sequences were obtained from peripheral blood. Receptors were obtained from a man between 60 and 70 years old with acute or convalescent COVID-19.

This clone was observed a handful of times. This sequence joins TRBV5-1 and TRBJ1-2; 8 positions match TRBD1. CDR1 is SGHRS, CDR2 YFSETQ, per germline. The CDR3 is 16 residues long. J was trimmed by 5 bases and V by 0 bases; bases with no gene match: 9. CDR3 DNA sequence: TGCGCCAGCAGCTTGGGGGGACAGGAAGGGCAATATGGCTACACCTTC. Translated: CASSLGGQEGQYGYTF.

The V gene is TRBV5-1, the J gene TRBJ2-2, with 8 bases matching TRBD2. This CDR3 region has 16 residues. In germline, CDR1 is SGHRS, CDR2 YFSETQ. V lost 0 bases, J lost 0 bases, and 1 base stayed unmatched. CDR3 nucleotides: TGCGCCAGCAGCTTGGAAGCGGGAGCGAACACCGGGGAGCTGTTTTTT. This sequence encodes CASSLEAGANTGELFF. The full variable domain, with the rest looked up from reference TRBV5-1 and TRBJ2-2, is KAGVTQTPRYLIKTRGQQVTLSCSPISGHRSVSWYQQTPGQGLQFLFEYFSETQRNKGNFPGRFSGRQFSNSRSEMNVSTLELGDSALYLCASSLEAGANTGELFFGEGSRLTVL.

This sequence joins TRBV5-7 and TRBJ1-2; D uncertain. TRBV5-7 falls under the ORF class, with uncertain function. Trimming took 3 bases from V and 4 from J, leaving 10 bases between them. The CDR3 sequence is 13 residues long. The CDR3 protein is CASSYAGFYGYTF. The CDR3, as DNA: TGTGCCAGCAGCTATGCGGGGTTCTATGGCTACACCTTC.

The gene calls are TRBV6-2 or TRBV6-3 and TRBJ2-7; possible D gene TRBD2, 6 bases. The CDR3 extends over 15 amino acids. The V and J ends lost 3 bases and 1 base respectively, with 13 bases between them. Germline V lookup: CDR1 MNHEY, CDR2 SVGEGT. The CDR3 here is CASSYSRDRSYEQYF. The CDR3, as DNA: TGTGCCAGCAGTTATTCGCGGGATCGATCCTACGAGCAGTACTTC.

The chain uses TRBV7-2 and TRBJ2-7; 12 bases align to TRBD2. CDR1 is SGHTA and CDR2 is FQGNSA in the germline V gene. The trim removed 5 bases at V and 4 bases at J, leaving 9 bases unmatched. The CDR3 length is 16 residues. The CDR3 DNA is TGTGCCAGCAGCCGTAAAGGCACTAGCGGGAGGTACGAGCAGTACTTC. Translation: CASSRKGTSGRYEQYF.

The count of this clone is one. V and J are TRBV5-1 and TRBJ2-5; TRBD2 agrees at 8 bases. CDR1 and CDR2 from the germline V gene are SGHRS and YFSETQ. This CDR3 region has 16 residues. Trimming removed 2 bases from V and 1 base from J; junction bases left unmatched: 7. CDR3 coding DNA: TGCGCCAGCAGCTTACATAGCGGGACTATCCAAGAGACCCAGTACTTC. It specifies CASSLHSGTIQETQYF.

The CDR3 DNA reads TGTGCCAGTAGTATAACAAGTAGCAATCAGCCCCAGCATTTT. As protein: CASSITSSNQPQHF. This rearrangement joins TRBV19 to TRBJ1-5; D gene uncertain. This CDR3 has 14 amino acids. The V end lost 2 bases, the J end lost 0 bases, and 5 bases lay between the germline ends. Germline values: CDR1 LNHDA, CDR2 SQIVND (reference sequence).

This chain uses TRBV19 with TRBJ2-1; 8 bases align to TRBD2. The germline V gene encodes CDR1 LNHDA and CDR2 SQIVND (reference sequence). The J segment lost 7 bases and the V segment lost 6 bases, leaving 5 bases of the junction unmatched. This CDR3 contains 13 residues. The CDR3 loop is CASSQLAVNEQFF. CDR3 sequence (DNA): TGTGCCAGTAGCCAACTAGCGGTAAATGAGCAGTTCTTC.

The chain is built from TRBV2 and TRBJ2-7; 8 nucleotides line up with TRBD2. The CDR3 length is 15 residues. Germline V gene sequence: CDR1 SNHLY, CDR2 FYNNEI. V lost 0 bases to trimming and J lost 7 bases; unmatched junction nucleotides: 8. The CDR3 coding sequence is TGTGCCAGCAGTGAAGCACTAGCGGAGTTTTTTGAGCAGTACTTC. Translation: CASSEALAEFFEQYF.

The chain employs TRBV19 and TRBJ2-1; 14 bases map to TRBD2. The CDR3 is 17 residues long. V gave up 3 bases and J gave up 9 bases; unmatched junction bases: 10. From germline, CDR1 is LNHDA and CDR2 SQIVND (reference sequence). The CDR3 sequence: CASSIRRTSGRRGEQFF. The CDR3 bases are TGTGCCAGTAGTATTAGGAGGACTAGCGGGAGGAGAGGTGAGCAGTTCTTC.

The chain couples TRBV27 to TRBJ2-5; the D gene is possibly TRBD2 (5 bases). Trimming took 2 bases from V and 1 from J, leaving 8 bases between them. This CDR3 contains 14 residues. The germline V gene has CDR1 MNHEY and CDR2 SMNVEV (reference sequence). CDR3 protein: CASSLTRTQETQYF. CDR3 bases: TGTGCCAGCAGTTTAACTAGAACCCAAGAGACCCAGTACTTC.